These T cell receptor beta chains were read from a single sample in a study of Ad26.COV2.S vaccination and SARS-CoV-2 variants. The data were produced by immunoSEQ multiplex PCR, yet TCRdb's version contains in-frame clones alone and is incomplete. The repertoire holds about 350,000 clones, with 86% as singletons. Sequencing used peripheral blood, obtained in a trial of Ad26.COV2.S vaccine versus placebo. These receptor sequences come from a person aged 18-65 years who received the Ad26.COV2.S COVID-19 vaccine or a placebo. Each CDR3 is given with its conserved first and last residue. A D gene is named only where the DNA matches it firmly. Rows may omit the clone size; those that give it use once, few, many or a size class.

J gene: TRBJ2-3; D gene: .; V gene: TRBV9; clone size: .; CDR3 protein: CASSVVYGEDTQYF; CDR3 DNA: TGTGCCAGCAGCGTAGTCTACGGTGAGGATACGCAGTATTTT
J gene: TRBJ2-3; D gene: .; V gene: TRBV24-1; clone size: once; CDR3 protein: CATSGGSGVQRTDTQYF; CDR3 DNA: TGTGCCACCAGTGGGGGATCAGGGGTGCAGAGGACAGATACGCAGTATTTT
J gene: TRBJ2-2; D gene: .; V gene: TRBV4-3; clone size: .; CDR3 protein: CASSQREMGNTGELFF; CDR3 DNA: TGCGCCAGCAGCCAACGGGAGATGGGTAACACCGGGGAGCTGTTTTTT
J gene: TRBJ2-7; D gene: TRBD1; V gene: TRBV6-2/TRBV6-3; clone size: .; CDR3 protein: CASSYSRGTEEYF; CDR3 DNA: TGTGCCAGCAGTTACTCGAGGGGGACAGAGGAGTACTTC
J gene: TRBJ1-2; D gene: TRBD1; V gene: TRBV12-3/TRBV12-4; clone size: .; CDR3 protein: CASRGGGSGYTF; CDR3 DNA: TGTGCCAGCAGAGGGGGCGGGAGTGGCTACACCTTC
J gene: TRBJ2-1; D gene: TRBD2; V gene: TRBV4-3; clone size: once; CDR3 protein: CASSQLAGGPLREQFF; CDR3 DNA: TGCGCCAGCAGCCAACTAGCGGGAGGGCCCCTCCGGGAGCAGTTCTTC
J gene: TRBJ1-1; D gene: .; V gene: TRBV2; clone size: .; CDR3 protein: CASRDWGNTEAFF; CDR3 DNA: TGTGCCAGCCGGGACTGGGGAAACACTGAAGCTTTCTTT
J gene: TRBJ1-6; D gene: .; V gene: TRBV4-2; clone size: .; CDR3 protein: CASSQVGGSDSPLHF; CDR3 DNA: TGTGCCAGCAGCCAAGTTGGTGGCAGTGATTCACCCCTCCACTTT
J gene: TRBJ1-4; D gene: .; V gene: TRBV6-6; clone size: once; CDR3 protein: CAKSGKVSEKLFF; CDR3 DNA: TGTGCCAAGTCAGGGAAGGTGAGTGAAAAACTGTTTTTT
J gene: TRBJ1-5; D gene: .; V gene: TRBV10-2; clone size: .; CDR3 protein: CASRPTGPSQPQLF; CDR3 DNA: TGCGCCAGCAGACCCACTGGGCCGAGTCAGCCCCAGCTTTTT